This T cell receptor (beta chain) was recovered during a study of OX40 agonist ivuxolimab in advanced cancers. The germline V gene has CDR1 SGHTA and CDR2 FQGNSA. The junction had 3 bases not matched to a gene; V was cut back by 6 bases and J by 0 bases. The CDR3 sequence is 16 residues long. This table comes from immunoSEQ multiplex PCR, and its TCRdb copy is limited to in-frame clones, with some not included. The sample contains about 82,000 clones, roughly 89% of which appear only once. This chain links TRBV7-2 with TRBJ2-1; 12 bases map to TRBD2. The TCR comes from an adult with an advanced solid tumor such as melanoma, head and neck, liver or kidney cancer. This material consisted of CD4+ or CD8+ T cells sorted from blood, taken in a trial of the OX40 agonist ivuxolimab. CDR3 sequence reads: CASRPTSGSSYNEQFF. Written as DNA, the CDR3 is TGTGCCAGCAGGCCGACTAGCGGGAGCTCCTACAATGAGCAGTTCTTC.